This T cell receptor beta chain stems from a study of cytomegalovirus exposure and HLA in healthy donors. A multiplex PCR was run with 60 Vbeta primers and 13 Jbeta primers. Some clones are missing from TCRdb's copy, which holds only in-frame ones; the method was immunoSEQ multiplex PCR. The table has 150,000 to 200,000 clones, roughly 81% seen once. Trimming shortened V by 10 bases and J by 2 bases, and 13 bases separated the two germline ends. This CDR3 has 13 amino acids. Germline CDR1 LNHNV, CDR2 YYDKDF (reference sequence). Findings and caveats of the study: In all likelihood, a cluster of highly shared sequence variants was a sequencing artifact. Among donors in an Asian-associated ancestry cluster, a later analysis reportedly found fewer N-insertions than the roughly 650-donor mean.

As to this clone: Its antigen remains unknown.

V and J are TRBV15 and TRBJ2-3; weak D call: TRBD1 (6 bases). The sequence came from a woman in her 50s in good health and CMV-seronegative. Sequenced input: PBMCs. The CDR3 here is CAIEGHFTDTQYF. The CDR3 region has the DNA TGTGCCATCGAGGGACACTTCACAGATACGCAGTATTTT.